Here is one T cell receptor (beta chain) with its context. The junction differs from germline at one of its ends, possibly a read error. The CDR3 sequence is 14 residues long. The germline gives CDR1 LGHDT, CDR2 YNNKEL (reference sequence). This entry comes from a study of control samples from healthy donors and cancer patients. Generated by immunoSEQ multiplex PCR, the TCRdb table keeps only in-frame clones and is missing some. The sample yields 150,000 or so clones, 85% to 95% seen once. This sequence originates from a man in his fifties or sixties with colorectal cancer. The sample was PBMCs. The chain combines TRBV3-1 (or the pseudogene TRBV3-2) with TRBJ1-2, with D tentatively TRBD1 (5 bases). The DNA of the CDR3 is TGTGCCAGCAGTCAAGATGGAGGGGCCTATGGCTACACCTTC. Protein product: CASSQDGGAYGYTF.